A selection of T cell receptor beta chains follows, all from one sample in a study of PD-L1 blockade in urothelial cancer. TCRdb keeps only in-frame clones here, not all; method: immunoSEQ multiplex PCR. Among about 95,000 clones, around 90% were seen once, and the ten largest hold under 2%. This specimen was PBMCs, taken around atezolizumab (anti-PD-L1) treatment. All receptors derive from a man aged 55 to 70 with urothelial cancer. CDR3s include the opening cysteine and the closing phenylalanine or tryptophan. Each record gives: D gene, J gene, V gene, clone size, CDR3 DNA, CDR3 protein. D genes are given only for firm matches. Not all rows give a size; the values are once, few, many and, for expanded clones, a class.

D gene: .
J gene: TRBJ1-2
V gene: TRBV5-1
clone size: .
CDR3 DNA: TGCGCCAGCACCAGTGACAGGAACTATGGCTACACCTTC
CDR3 protein: CASTSDRNYGYTF

D gene: .
J gene: TRBJ1-2
V gene: TRBV4-1
clone size: .
CDR3 DNA: TGCGCCAGCAGCCAAGATCAGGGCAGCTATGGCTACACCTTC
CDR3 protein: CASSQDQGSYGYTF

D gene: .
J gene: TRBJ2-7
V gene: TRBV5-6
clone size: .
CDR3 DNA: TGTGCCAGCAGCTTTTTCAACGCAGGGGCCCCCTACGAGCAGTACTTC
CDR3 protein: CASSFFNAGAPYEQYF

D gene: TRBD2
J gene: TRBJ2-3
V gene: TRBV29-1
clone size: .
CDR3 DNA: TGCAGCGTAGGACTAGCGGGAGGCAGCACAGATACGCAGTATTTT
CDR3 protein: CSVGLAGGSTDTQYF

D gene: .
J gene: TRBJ1-2
V gene: TRBV29-1
clone size: .
CDR3 DNA: TGCAGCGTAAAGGGCGGGAATAACTATGGCTACACCTTC
CDR3 protein: CSVKGGNNYGYTF

D gene: TRBD2
J gene: TRBJ2-3
V gene: TRBV27
clone size: .
CDR3 DNA: TGTGCCAGCAGCACCAGCGCGGCGGGAGGGGGCACAGATACGCAGTATTTT
CDR3 protein: CASSTSAAGGGTDTQYF

D gene: .
J gene: TRBJ2-5
V gene: TRBV7-2
clone size: .
CDR3 DNA: TGTGCCAGCAGCTTCTACGGGGGTTCTTACCAAGAGACCCAGTACTTC
CDR3 protein: CASSFYGGSYQETQYF

D gene: .
J gene: TRBJ1-5
V gene: TRBV5-5
clone size: .
CDR3 DNA: TGTGCCAGCAGCCGGGACACGAATCAGCCCCAGCATTTT
CDR3 protein: CASSRDTNQPQHF

D gene: .
J gene: TRBJ1-6
V gene: TRBV30
clone size: .
CDR3 DNA: TGTGCCTGGAGGGGGCTTACATTACCCGGTTCACCCCTCCACTTT
CDR3 protein: CAWRGLTLPGSPLHF

D gene: TRBD2
J gene: TRBJ2-3
V gene: TRBV28
clone size: .
CDR3 DNA: TGTGCCAGCAGCCGGGGGGCGGTGAGCGGGAGGGCCGTAGATACGCAGTATTTT
CDR3 protein: CASSRGAVSGRAVDTQYF

D gene: .
J gene: TRBJ1-1
V gene: TRBV5-4
clone size: few
CDR3 DNA: TGTGCCAGCAGCTTAACCCCGGGCACTGAAGCTTTCTTT
CDR3 protein: CASSLTPGTEAFF

D gene: TRBD1
J gene: TRBJ2-3
V gene: TRBV4-2
clone size: .
CDR3 DNA: TGTGCCTCTTCGGGACAGGGAATTGATACGCAGTATTTT
CDR3 protein: CASSGQGIDTQYF

D gene: .
J gene: TRBJ1-1
V gene: TRBV9
clone size: .
CDR3 DNA: TGTGCCAGCAGCGAGACATTCGGGGGGCTCGAAGCTTTCTTT
CDR3 protein: CASSETFGGLEAFF

D gene: TRBD2
J gene: TRBJ2-7
V gene: TRBV5-1
clone size: .
CDR3 DNA: TGCGCCAGCAGCACCGGACTAGCGGACGATTTCTCCTACGAGCAGTACTTC
CDR3 protein: CASSTGLADDFSYEQYF

D gene: .
J gene: TRBJ2-7
V gene: TRBV2
clone size: .
CDR3 DNA: TGTGCCAGCAGGAACCCCCAGGGACACTCCTACGAGCAGTACTTC
CDR3 protein: CASRNPQGHSYEQYF

D gene: .
J gene: TRBJ1-1
V gene: TRBV6-5
clone size: .
CDR3 DNA: TGTGCCAGCAGCCTAGGGGGTGTTGCTTTCTTT
CDR3 protein: CASSLGGVAFF

D gene: TRBD1
J gene: TRBJ2-1
V gene: TRBV6-5
clone size: .
CDR3 DNA: TGTGCCAGCAGACAGACAGGGGAGGTCAATGAGCAGTTCTTC
CDR3 protein: CASRQTGEVNEQFF

D gene: TRBD2
J gene: TRBJ2-1
V gene: TRBV4-3
clone size: .
CDR3 DNA: TGCGCCAGCAGCCAGTTCCCTAGCGGGGGGGCCTCCCATGAGCAGTTCTTC
CDR3 protein: CASSQFPSGGASHEQFF

D gene: TRBD1
J gene: TRBJ2-2
V gene: TRBV5-1
clone size: .
CDR3 DNA: TGCGCCAGCAGCTTGGGGACAGGGCCGGGTCCGAACACCGGGGAGCTGTTTTTT
CDR3 protein: CASSLGTGPGPNTGELFF

D gene: TRBD2
J gene: TRBJ2-3
V gene: TRBV7-2
clone size: .
CDR3 DNA: TGTGCCAGCAGCCCCAGGAGCGGGAGGCTCTCGGGGGATACGCAGTATTTT
CDR3 protein: CASSPRSGRLSGDTQYF

D gene: TRBD1
J gene: TRBJ2-1
V gene: TRBV6-6
clone size: .
CDR3 DNA: TGTGCCAGCAGTTATGGACAGGCGAGCTCCTACAATGAGCAGTTCTTC
CDR3 protein: CASSYGQASSYNEQFF

D gene: TRBD1
J gene: TRBJ2-3
V gene: TRBV5-1
clone size: once
CDR3 DNA: TGCGCCAGCAGCTCGGGACAGGGGGCGAACACAGATACGCAGTATTTT
CDR3 protein: CASSSGQGANTDTQYF

D gene: .
J gene: TRBJ2-5
V gene: TRBV18
clone size: once
CDR3 DNA: TGTGCCAGCTCGCCCTTATACAGGGATTCCGTTGAGACCCAGTACTTC
CDR3 protein: CASSPLYRDSVETQYF

D gene: .
J gene: TRBJ2-1
V gene: TRBV4-3
clone size: few
CDR3 DNA: TGCGCCAGCAGCCAAGGGCACAATGAGCAGTTCTTC
CDR3 protein: CASSQGHNEQFF

D gene: TRBD1
J gene: TRBJ1-2
V gene: TRBV25-1
clone size: .
CDR3 DNA: TGTGCCAGCAGTGGTGGGACAGCAAGTTATGGCTACACCTTC
CDR3 protein: CASSGGTASYGYTF

D gene: TRBD1
J gene: TRBJ2-7
V gene: TRBV9
clone size: .
CDR3 DNA: TGTGCCAGCGGACAAGGACAGGGGACTGGTGAGCAGTACTTC
CDR3 protein: CASGQGQGTGEQYF

D gene: TRBD1
J gene: TRBJ2-1
V gene: TRBV18
clone size: .
CDR3 DNA: TGTGCCAGCTCACCAAGGGACAGGGTCGGATACCTCGGGGAGCAGTTCTTC
CDR3 protein: CASSPRDRVGYLGEQFF

D gene: TRBD1
J gene: TRBJ2-5
V gene: TRBV5-4
clone size: .
CDR3 DNA: TGTGCCAGCAGCTTGGCGCAGGGGGAAGAGACCCAGTACTTC
CDR3 protein: CASSLAQGEETQYF

D gene: TRBD1
J gene: TRBJ2-7
V gene: TRBV7-2
clone size: .
CDR3 DNA: TGTGCCAGCAGCTTAGTTGCTGACAGGGAACACGAGCAGTACTTC
CDR3 protein: CASSLVADREHEQYF

D gene: .
J gene: TRBJ2-5
V gene: TRBV7-5
clone size: .
CDR3 DNA: TGTGTCAGAAGCCCGAGACTTGGATGGACCCAGTACTTC
CDR3 protein: CVRSPRLGWTQYF

D gene: .
J gene: TRBJ1-6
V gene: TRBV10-2
clone size: .
CDR3 DNA: TGCGCCAGCAGTGAGATCGGCACAGCCTATAATTCACCCCTCCACTTT
CDR3 protein: CASSEIGTAYNSPLHF

D gene: TRBD1
J gene: TRBJ1-5
V gene: TRBV19
clone size: .
CDR3 DNA: TGTGCCAGTAGTCTAGGTCAGGGGGTGAGGCAGCCCCAGCATTTT
CDR3 protein: CASSLGQGVRQPQHF

D gene: .
J gene: TRBJ1-5
V gene: TRBV5-4
clone size: .
CDR3 DNA: TGTGCCACCTCGGGGAGGGATGGTCAGCCCCAGCATTTT
CDR3 protein: CATSGRDGQPQHF

D gene: TRBD1
J gene: TRBJ2-5
V gene: TRBV10-3
clone size: .
CDR3 DNA: TGTGCCATCAGTGAGGGGGACAGGGGTTACCAAGAGACCCAGTACTTC
CDR3 protein: CAISEGDRGYQETQYF

D gene: .
J gene: TRBJ1-3
V gene: TRBV4-1
clone size: .
CDR3 DNA: TGCGCCAGCAGCCAAGGACCGGGTTACGGGGGAACTGGAAACACCATATATTTT
CDR3 protein: CASSQGPGYGGTGNTIYF

D gene: .
J gene: TRBJ2-6
V gene: TRBV5-1
clone size: .
CDR3 DNA: TGCGCCAGCAGCTTTTTCAGCTCTGGGGCCAACGTCCTGACTTTC
CDR3 protein: CASSFFSSGANVLTF

D gene: .
J gene: TRBJ1-3
V gene: TRBV5-1
clone size: .
CDR3 DNA: TGCGCCAGCAGCTTGGCAGGGTACGGAAACACCATATATTTT
CDR3 protein: CASSLAGYGNTIYF

D gene: TRBD2
J gene: TRBJ2-7
V gene: TRBV6-5
clone size: .
CDR3 DNA: TGTGCCAGCGGAGCTGTCGGGAGGAGTAGCGAGCAGTACTTC
CDR3 protein: CASGAVGRSSEQYF

D gene: TRBD1
J gene: TRBJ1-4
V gene: TRBV15
clone size: .
CDR3 DNA: TGTGCCACCAGCAGAGATCAACAGGGGAACGAAAAACTGTTTTTT
CDR3 protein: CATSRDQQGNEKLFF

D gene: TRBD1
J gene: TRBJ2-3
V gene: TRBV7-2
clone size: .
CDR3 DNA: TGTGCCAGCAGCCCCCTGGGACAGGGGGCCGCAGATACGCAGTATTTT
CDR3 protein: CASSPLGQGAADTQYF

D gene: TRBD2
J gene: TRBJ2-1
V gene: TRBV10-3
clone size: .
CDR3 DNA: TGTGCCATCAGTGAGTCGTGGGCCATGGGGAGCGGGAGCTCCTACAATGAGCAGTTCTTC
CDR3 protein: CAISESWAMGSGSSYNEQFF

D gene: TRBD2
J gene: TRBJ2-3
V gene: TRBV6-4
clone size: .
CDR3 DNA: TGTGCCACCGGAGCGGGGCACACAGATACGCAGTATTTT
CDR3 protein: CATGAGHTDTQYF

D gene: TRBD2
J gene: TRBJ2-7
V gene: TRBV4-2
clone size: .
CDR3 DNA: TGTGCCAGCAGCCAGGGGCTAGCGGGGGCCCCTCGCGAGCAGTACTTC
CDR3 protein: CASSQGLAGAPREQYF

D gene: TRBD1
J gene: TRBJ1-6
V gene: TRBV6-5
clone size: .
CDR3 DNA: TGTGCCAGCAGTCTAGCCGAGACAGGGACCTCACCCCTCCACTTT
CDR3 protein: CASSLAETGTSPLHF

D gene: .
J gene: TRBJ2-7
V gene: TRBV29-1
clone size: .
CDR3 DNA: TGCAGCGTTGAAGGTCCGGGAGAGCAGTACTTC
CDR3 protein: CSVEGPGEQYF

D gene: TRBD1
J gene: TRBJ2-4
V gene: TRBV10-1
clone size: .
CDR3 DNA: TGCGCCAGCAGTGAAGCGGCAGGGACAGCAATTCAGTACTTC
CDR3 protein: CASSEAAGTAIQYF

D gene: .
J gene: TRBJ2-3
V gene: TRBV6-5
clone size: .
CDR3 DNA: TGTGCCAGCAGGGGGTCGGGAGAGGGAACAGATACGCAGTATTTT
CDR3 protein: CASRGSGEGTDTQYF

D gene: .
J gene: TRBJ2-7
V gene: TRBV2
clone size: .
CDR3 DNA: TGTGCCAGCAGTGGAGGAGGAGGAAGAGGTTACGAGCAGTACTTC
CDR3 protein: CASSGGGGRGYEQYF

D gene: TRBD2
J gene: TRBJ2-2
V gene: TRBV6-6
clone size: once
CDR3 DNA: TGTGCCAGCAGACCTAGCGGGGGACCCACCGGGGAGCTGTTTTTT
CDR3 protein: CASRPSGGPTGELFF

D gene: TRBD2
J gene: TRBJ2-7
V gene: TRBV2
clone size: few
CDR3 DNA: TGTGCCAGCCTAGCGGGCCGGGTCGGGTACGAGCAGTACTTC
CDR3 protein: CASLAGRVGYEQYF

D gene: TRBD2
J gene: TRBJ2-1
V gene: TRBV7-9
clone size: .
CDR3 DNA: TGTGCCAGCAGCTTAGCCCACGGCGGGGGGCCACCATATGAGCAGTTCTTC
CDR3 protein: CASSLAHGGGPPYEQFF

D gene: .
J gene: TRBJ2-7
V gene: TRBV20-1
clone size: once
CDR3 DNA: TGCAGTGCCCTAATGGGGCTGCACTTC
CDR3 protein: CSALMGLHF

D gene: .
J gene: TRBJ2-4
V gene: TRBV4-1
clone size: .
CDR3 DNA: TGCGCCAGCAGCCAAGATAGGGGTAGCGGAAACATTCAGTACTTC
CDR3 protein: CASSQDRGSGNIQYF

D gene: TRBD1
J gene: TRBJ2-2
V gene: TRBV6-5
clone size: .
CDR3 DNA: TGTGCCAGCAGTTACTCGGGAAGTGGACAGGGGTCGGAGCTGTTTTTT
CDR3 protein: CASSYSGSGQGSELFF

D gene: TRBD2
J gene: TRBJ2-7
V gene: TRBV4-3
clone size: .
CDR3 DNA: TGCGCCAGCAGCCAAGACCGGACTAGCGGGAACTACGAGCAGTACTTC
CDR3 protein: CASSQDRTSGNYEQYF